The following is a T cell receptor beta chain sequence with its context. The antigen remains unidentified. These data belong to a study of CD8 T cells in ankylosing spondylitis. Regarding the study as a whole: Some motif variants were previously reported in reactive arthritis synovial fluid and blood. Peripheral blood samples showed relatively rare disease-linked clones, and these clones were CD8+. Seemingly distinctive of ankylosing spondylitis blood was a TCR beta motif formed by eight highly homologous variants.

TCRdb reanalysed the 5' RACE reads using MiXCR and keeps one entry per CDR3 protein. The sample records over 600,000 distinct CDR3 sequences, 15% to 20% being singletons. Germline V CDR1 and CDR2: SGHNT, YYREEE (reference sequence). V lost 3 bases, J lost 1 base, and 12 bases stayed unmatched. This CDR3 spans 17 amino acids. The J gene is TRBJ1-1, the V gene TRBV5-4; TRBD1 agrees at 7 bases. The sequenced sample was blood, either unsorted or a sorted T cell fraction (not recorded which). The clonotype was recovered from a male donor with ankylosing spondylitis. This CDR3 reads CASSSALQGRGNTEAFF. In DNA, the CDR3 is TGTGCCAGCAGCTCGGCCCTACAGGGGCGGGGGAACACTGAAGCTTTCTTT.